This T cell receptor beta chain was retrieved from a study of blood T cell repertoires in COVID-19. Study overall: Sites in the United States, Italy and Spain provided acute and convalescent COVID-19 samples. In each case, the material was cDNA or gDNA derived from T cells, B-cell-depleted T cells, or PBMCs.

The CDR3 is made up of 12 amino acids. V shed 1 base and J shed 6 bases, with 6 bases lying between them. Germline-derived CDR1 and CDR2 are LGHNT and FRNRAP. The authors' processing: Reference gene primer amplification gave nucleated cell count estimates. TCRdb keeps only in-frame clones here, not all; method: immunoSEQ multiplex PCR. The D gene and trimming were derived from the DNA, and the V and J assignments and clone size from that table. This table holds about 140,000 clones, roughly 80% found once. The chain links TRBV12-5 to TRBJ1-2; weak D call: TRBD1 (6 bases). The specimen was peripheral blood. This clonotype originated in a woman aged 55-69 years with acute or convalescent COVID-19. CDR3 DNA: TGTGCTAGTGGTTTGGACAGGGATGGCTACACCTTC. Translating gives CASGLDRDGYTF. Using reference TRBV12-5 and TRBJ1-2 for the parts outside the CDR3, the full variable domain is DARVTQTPRHKVTEMGQEVTMRCQPILGHNTVFWYRQTMMQGLELLAYFRNRAPLDDSGMPKDRFSAEMPDATLATLKIQPSEPRDSAVYFCASGLDRDGYTFGSGTRLTVV.